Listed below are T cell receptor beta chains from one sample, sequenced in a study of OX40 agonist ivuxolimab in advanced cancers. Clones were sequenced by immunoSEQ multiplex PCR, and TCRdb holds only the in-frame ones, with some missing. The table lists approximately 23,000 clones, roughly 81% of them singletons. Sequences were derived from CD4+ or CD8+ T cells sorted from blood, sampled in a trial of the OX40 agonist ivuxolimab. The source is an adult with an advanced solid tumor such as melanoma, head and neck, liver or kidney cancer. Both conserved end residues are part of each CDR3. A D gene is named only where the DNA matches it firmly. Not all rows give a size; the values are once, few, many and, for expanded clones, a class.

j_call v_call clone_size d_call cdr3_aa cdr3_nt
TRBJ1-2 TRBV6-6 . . CASSYGDKGYTF TGTGCCAGCAGTTACGGGGATAAGGGCTACACCTTC
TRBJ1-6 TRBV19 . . CASSIAGSSYNSPLHF TGTGCCAGTAGTATAGCTGGGAGCTCCTATAATTCACCCCTCCACTTT
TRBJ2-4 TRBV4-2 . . CASSFGGAFTNIQYF TGTGCCAGCAGCTTCGGAGGGGCCTTCACAAACATTCAGTACTTC
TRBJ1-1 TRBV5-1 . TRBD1 CASSGTGATNTEAFF TGCGCCAGCAGCGGGACAGGGGCCACGAACACTGAAGCTTTCTTT
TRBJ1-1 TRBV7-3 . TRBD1 CASSSGQGIAEAFF TGTGCCAGCAGCAGTGGACAGGGTATCGCTGAAGCTTTCTTT
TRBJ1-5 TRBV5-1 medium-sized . CASSGYQPQHF TGCGCCAGCAGCGGATATCAGCCCCAGCATTTT
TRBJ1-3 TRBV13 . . CASSFDRTSSGNTIYF TGTGCCAGCAGCTTCGACAGGACGAGCTCTGGAAACACCATATATTTT
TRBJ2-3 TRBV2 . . CASSDGGYSTDTQYF TGTGCCAGCAGTGATGGGGGATATAGCACAGATACGCAGTATTTT
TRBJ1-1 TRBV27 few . CASSLGGGGTEAFF TGTGCCAGCAGTTTAGGAGGGGGAGGGACTGAAGCTTTCTTT
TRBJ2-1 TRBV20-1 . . CSARDIHEQFF TGCAGTGCTAGAGATATCCATGAGCAGTTCTTC
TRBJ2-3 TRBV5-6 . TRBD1 CASSQGAAQYF TGTGCCAGCAGCCAGGGGGCTGCGCAGTATTTT
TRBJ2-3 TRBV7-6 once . CASSPARSPADTQYF TGTGCCAGCAGCCCCGCGAGGTCCCCCGCAGATACGCAGTATTTT
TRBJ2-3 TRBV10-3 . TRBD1 CAISGPGTGESTDTQYF TGTGCCATCAGTGGTCCAGGGACAGGGGAGAGCACAGATACGCAGTATTTT
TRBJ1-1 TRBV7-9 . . CASSRIMNTEAFF TGTGCCAGCAGCCGAATCATGAACACTGAAGCTTTCTTT
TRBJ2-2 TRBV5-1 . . CASSLEGVEAGELFF TGCGCCAGCAGCTTGGAGGGGGTAGAGGCCGGGGAGCTGTTTTTT
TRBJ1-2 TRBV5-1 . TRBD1 CASSPSSGDRSLNYGYTF TGCGCCAGCAGCCCTTCCTCGGGGGACAGGAGTCTTAACTATGGCTACACCTTC
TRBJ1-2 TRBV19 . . CASSIGGGYGYTF TGTGCCAGTAGTATCGGGGGTGGCTATGGCTACACCTTC
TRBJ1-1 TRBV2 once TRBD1 CASRQGLAFF TGTGCCAGTAGACAGGGGCTGGCTTTCTTT
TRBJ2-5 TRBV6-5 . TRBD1 CASSYWSGGGETQYF TGTGCCAGCAGTTACTGGTCAGGGGGTGGCGAGACCCAGTACTTC
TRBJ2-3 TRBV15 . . CATRLQGDTDTQYF TGTGCCACCAGGCTACAGGGCGACACAGATACGCAGTATTTT
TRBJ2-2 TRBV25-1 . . CASSFSTGELFF TGTGCCAGCAGTTTCAGCACCGGGGAGCTGTTTTTT
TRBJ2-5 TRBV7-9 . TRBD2 CASSSGLAGAQNTQYF TGTGCCAGCAGCTCAGGACTAGCGGGGGCCCAGAATACCCAGTACTTC
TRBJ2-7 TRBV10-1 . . CASSDTQGFAGPISEQYF TGCGCCAGCAGTGACACACAAGGCTTCGCAGGGCCCATCAGCGAGCAGTACTTC
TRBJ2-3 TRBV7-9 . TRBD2 CASSLTSGTDTQYF TGTGCCAGCAGCTTAACTAGCGGCACAGATACGCAGTATTTT
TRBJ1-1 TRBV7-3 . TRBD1 CASSQESNEGANTEAFF TGCGCCAGCAGCCAAGAGTCGAATGAGGGGGCGAACACTGAAGCTTTCTTT
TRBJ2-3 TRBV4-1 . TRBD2 CASSQVPAGGLSGTDTQYF TGCGCCAGCAGCCAAGTTCCGGCGGGGGGCCTTTCAGGCACAGATACGCAGTATTTT
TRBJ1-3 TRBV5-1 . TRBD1 CASSPDRGLGNTIYF TGCGCCAGCAGCCCAGACAGGGGATTGGGAAACACCATATATTTT
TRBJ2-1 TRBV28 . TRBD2 CASSFSWVVAGGPGEQFF TGTGCCAGCAGTTTCTCTTGGGTGGTAGCGGGGGGTCCCGGGGAGCAGTTCTTC
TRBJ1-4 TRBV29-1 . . CSVEDWAGSEEKLFF TGCAGCGTTGAAGATTGGGCAGGGAGTGAAGAAAAACTGTTTTTT
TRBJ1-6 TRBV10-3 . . CAIRRGDSPLHF TGTGCCATCAGAAGAGGGGATTCACCCCTCCACTTT
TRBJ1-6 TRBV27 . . CASRSLGSYNSPLHF TGTGCCAGCAGGAGCTTGGGCTCCTATAATTCACCCCTCCACTTT
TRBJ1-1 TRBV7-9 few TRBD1 CASSTSTGGPEAFF TGTGCCAGCAGCACCTCCACAGGGGGCCCTGAAGCTTTCTTT
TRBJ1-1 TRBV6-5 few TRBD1 CASSWTGIAEAFF TGTGCCAGCAGCTGGACAGGGATCGCTGAAGCTTTCTTT
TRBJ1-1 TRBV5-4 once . CASSFSGGVREAFF TGTGCCAGCAGCTTTTCGGGGGGAGTCAGAGAAGCTTTCTTT
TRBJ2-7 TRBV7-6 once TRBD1 CASSVDRVYDEQYF TGTGCCAGCAGCGTCGACAGGGTTTACGACGAGCAGTACTTC
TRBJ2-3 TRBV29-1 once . CSVDGLSADTQYF TGCAGCGTTGACGGACTCAGCGCAGATACGCAGTATTTT
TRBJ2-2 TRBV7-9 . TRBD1 CASSPGTANTGELFF TGTGCCAGCAGCCCCGGGACAGCGAACACCGGGGAGCTGTTTTTT
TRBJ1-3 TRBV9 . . CASSGAGVSGNTIYF TGTGCCAGCAGCGGAGCAGGGGTCTCTGGAAACACCATATATTTT
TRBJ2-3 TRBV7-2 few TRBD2 CASSLVVAGGLSSTDTQYF TGTGCCAGCAGCTTAGTAGTCGCGGGGGGTTTATCTAGCACAGATACGCAGTATTTT
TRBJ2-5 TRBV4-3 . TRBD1 CASSLGTGPAETQYF TGCGCCAGCAGCCTTGGGACAGGCCCTGCGGAGACCCAGTACTTC
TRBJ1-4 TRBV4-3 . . CASSHPGETGEKLFF TGCGCCAGCAGCCACCCCGGTGAGACAGGTGAAAAACTGTTTTTT